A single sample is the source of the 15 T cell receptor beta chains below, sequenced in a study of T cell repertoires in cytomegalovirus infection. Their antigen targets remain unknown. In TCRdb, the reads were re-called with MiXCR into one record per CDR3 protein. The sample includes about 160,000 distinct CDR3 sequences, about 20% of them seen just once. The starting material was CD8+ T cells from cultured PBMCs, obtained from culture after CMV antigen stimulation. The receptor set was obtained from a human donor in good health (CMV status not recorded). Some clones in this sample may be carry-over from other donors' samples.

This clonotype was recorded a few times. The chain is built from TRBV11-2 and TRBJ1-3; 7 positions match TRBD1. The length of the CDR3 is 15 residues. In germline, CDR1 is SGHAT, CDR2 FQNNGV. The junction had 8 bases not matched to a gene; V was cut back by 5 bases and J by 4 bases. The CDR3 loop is CASSHRQGGGNTIYF. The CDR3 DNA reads TGTGCCAGCAGCCACCGACAGGGAGGGGGAAACACCATATATTTT. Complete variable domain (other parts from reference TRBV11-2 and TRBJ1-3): EAGVAQSPRYKIIEKRQSVAFWCNPISGHATLYWYQQILGQGPKLLIQFQNNGVVDDSQLPKDRFSAERLKGVDSTLKIQPAKLEDSAVYLCASSHRQGGGNTIYFGEGSWLTVV.

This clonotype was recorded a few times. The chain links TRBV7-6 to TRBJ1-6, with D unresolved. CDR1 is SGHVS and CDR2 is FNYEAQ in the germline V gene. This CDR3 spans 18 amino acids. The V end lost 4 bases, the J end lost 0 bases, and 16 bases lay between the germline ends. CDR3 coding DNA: TGTGCCAGCAGCTCTTGGGGAGCCCCACGCTCCTATAATTCACCCCTCCACTTT. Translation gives CASSSWGAPRSYNSPLHF.

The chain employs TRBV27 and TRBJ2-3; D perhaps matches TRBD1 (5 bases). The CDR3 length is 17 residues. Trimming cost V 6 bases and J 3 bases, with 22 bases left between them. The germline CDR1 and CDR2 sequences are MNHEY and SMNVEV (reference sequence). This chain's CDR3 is CASSPLSTGLVTDTQYF. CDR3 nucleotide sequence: TGTGCCAGCAGCCCTTTGAGTACAGGTCTGGTTACAGATACGCAGTATTTT.

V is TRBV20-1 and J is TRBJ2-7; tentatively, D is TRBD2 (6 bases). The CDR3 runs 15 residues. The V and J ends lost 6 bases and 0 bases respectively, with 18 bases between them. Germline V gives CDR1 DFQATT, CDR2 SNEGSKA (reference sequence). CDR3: CSAGGPGQRSYEQYF. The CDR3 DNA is TGCAGTGCGGGAGGACCGGGTCAGCGCTCCTACGAGCAGTACTTC.

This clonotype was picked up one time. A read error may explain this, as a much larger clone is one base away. The CDR3 region has the DNA TGTGCCAGCAGCTCAGCCGGGGAGGTGTTTTTT. Translation gives CASSSAGEVFF. V is TRBV12-3 or TRBV12-4 and J is TRBJ2-2, with D possibly matching TRBD2 (6 bases). There are 11 residues in the CDR3.

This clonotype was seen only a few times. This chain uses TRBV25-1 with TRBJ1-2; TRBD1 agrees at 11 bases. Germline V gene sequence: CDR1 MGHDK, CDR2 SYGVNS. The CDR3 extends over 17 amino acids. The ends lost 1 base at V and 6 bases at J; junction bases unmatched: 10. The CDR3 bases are TGTGCCAGCAGTGAATCAACGGGACAGGGGGTCATGGATGGCTACACCTTC. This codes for CASSESTGQGVMDGYTF.

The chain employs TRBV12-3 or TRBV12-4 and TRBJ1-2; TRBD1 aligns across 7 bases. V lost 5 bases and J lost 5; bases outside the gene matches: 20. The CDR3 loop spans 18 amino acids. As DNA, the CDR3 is TGTGCCAGCAGTCCCCGGACAGGCACGCCCTTCACCCCGTATGGCTACACCTTC. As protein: CASSPRTGTPFTPYGYTF.

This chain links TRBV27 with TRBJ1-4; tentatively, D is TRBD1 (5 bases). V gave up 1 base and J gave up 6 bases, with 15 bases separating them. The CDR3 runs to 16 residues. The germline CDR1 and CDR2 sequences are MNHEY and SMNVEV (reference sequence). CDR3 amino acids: CASSLFRTGGDEKLFF. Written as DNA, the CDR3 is TGTGCCAGCAGTTTATTCCGGACGGGGGGGGATGAAAAACTGTTTTTT.

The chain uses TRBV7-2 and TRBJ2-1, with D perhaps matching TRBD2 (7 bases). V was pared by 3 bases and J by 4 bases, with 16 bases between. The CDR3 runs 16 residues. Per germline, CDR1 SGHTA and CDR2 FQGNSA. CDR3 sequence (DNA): TGTGCCAGCAGCTTTGGGGGGGCAGGGATTTACAATGAGCAGTTCTTC. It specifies CASSFGGAGIYNEQFF.

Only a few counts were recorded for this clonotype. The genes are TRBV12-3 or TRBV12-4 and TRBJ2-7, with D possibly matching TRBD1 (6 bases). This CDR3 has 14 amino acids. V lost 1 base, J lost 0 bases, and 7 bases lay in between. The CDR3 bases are TGTGCCAGCAGTTTAGGGACAGCCTCCTACGAGCAGTACTTC. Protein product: CASSLGTASYEQYF.

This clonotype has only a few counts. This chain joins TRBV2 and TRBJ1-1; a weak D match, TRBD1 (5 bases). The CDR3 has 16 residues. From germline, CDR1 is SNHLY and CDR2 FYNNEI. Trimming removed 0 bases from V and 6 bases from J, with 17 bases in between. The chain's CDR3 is CASSEALWGSVAEAFF. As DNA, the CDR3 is TGTGCCAGCAGTGAAGCGCTTTGGGGCAGTGTAGCTGAAGCTTTCTTT. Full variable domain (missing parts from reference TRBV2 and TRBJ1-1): EPEVTQTPSHQVTQMGQEVILRCVPISNHLYFYWYRQILGQKVEFLVSFYNNEISEKSEIFDDQFSVERPDGSNFTLKIRSTKLEDSAMYFCASSEALWGSVAEAFFGQGTRLTVV.

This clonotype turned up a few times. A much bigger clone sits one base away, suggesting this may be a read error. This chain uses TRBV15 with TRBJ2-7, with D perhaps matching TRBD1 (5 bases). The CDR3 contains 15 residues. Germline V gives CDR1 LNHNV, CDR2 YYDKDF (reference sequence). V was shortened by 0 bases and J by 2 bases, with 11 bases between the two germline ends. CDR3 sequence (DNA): TGTGCCACCAGCAGAGATTTGGCAGGGACCTACGAGCAGTACTTC. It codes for CATSRDLAGTYEQYF. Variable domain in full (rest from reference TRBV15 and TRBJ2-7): DAMVIQNPRYQVTQFGKPVTLSCSQTLNHNVMYWYQQKSSQAPKLLFHYYDKDFNNEADTPDNFQSRRPNTSFCFLDIRSPGLGDTAMYLCATSRDLAGTYEQYFGPGTRLTVT.

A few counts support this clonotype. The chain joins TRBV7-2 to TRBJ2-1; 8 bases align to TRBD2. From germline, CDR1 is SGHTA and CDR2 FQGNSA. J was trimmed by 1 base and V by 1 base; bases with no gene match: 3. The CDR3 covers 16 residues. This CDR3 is CASSLGRGVSYNEQFF. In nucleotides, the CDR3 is TGTGCCAGCAGCTTAGGGCGGGGGGTTTCCTACAATGAGCAGTTCTTC.

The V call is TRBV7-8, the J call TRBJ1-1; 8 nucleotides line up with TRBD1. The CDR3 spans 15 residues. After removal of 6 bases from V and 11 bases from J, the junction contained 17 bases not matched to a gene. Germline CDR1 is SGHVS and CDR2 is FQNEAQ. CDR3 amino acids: CASRQTGTGNYEAFF. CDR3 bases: TGTGCCAGCAGACAGACCGGGACAGGTAATTATGAGGCTTTCTTT.

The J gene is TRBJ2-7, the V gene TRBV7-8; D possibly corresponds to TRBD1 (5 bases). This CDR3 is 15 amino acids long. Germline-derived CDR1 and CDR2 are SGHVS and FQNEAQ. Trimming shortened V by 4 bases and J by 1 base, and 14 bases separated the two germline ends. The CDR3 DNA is TGTGCCAGCAGCTCTTGGGGCGCCCGGTCCTACGAGCAGTACTTC. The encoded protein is CASSSWGARSYEQYF. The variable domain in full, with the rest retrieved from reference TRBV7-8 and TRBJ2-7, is GAGVSQSPRYKVAKRGQDVALRCDPISGHVSLFWYQQALGQGPEFLTYFQNEAQLDKSGLPSDRFFAERPEGSVSTLKIQRTQQEDSAVYLCASSSWGARSYEQYFGPGTRLTVT.